Sequencing of this T cell receptor (beta chain) was carried out in a study of T cell responses to AZD1222 COVID-19 vaccine. Of note for this clone: The antigen is not known.

Study-wide points: Vaccine-related CD4 TCRs covered spike, predominating at 160-218 and 743-854.

TCRdb's copy holds only in-frame clones and misses some; the assay was immunoSEQ multiplex PCR. The sample holds 150,000 to 200,000 clones, around 90% seen once. The CDR3 is made up of 14 amino acids. The germline CDR1 and CDR2 sequences are ENHRY and SYGVKD. The V end lost 2 bases, the J end lost 4 bases, and 9 bases lay between the germline ends. This sequence joins TRBV10-3 and TRBJ1-5; D ambiguous. Source: peripheral blood, taken 28 days after the second AZD1222 dose. The TCR originated in an adult who received the AZD1222 COVID-19 vaccine. CDR3 amino acids: CAISERGGNQPQHF. The CDR3 DNA sequence: TGTGCCATCAGTGAGCGGGGAGGGAATCAGCCCCAGCATTTT.